Presented here are 15 T cell receptor beta chains from one specimen sequenced in a study of blood T cell repertoires in COVID-19. TCRdb's copy holds only in-frame clones and misses some; the assay was immunoSEQ multiplex PCR. Counted here are approximately 60,000 clones, more than 70% occurring once; the ten biggest clones make up under 8%. The sample consisted of peripheral blood. Receptors originate from a human donor in a cohort sampled during active COVID-19.

The gene calls are TRBV11-2 and TRBJ2-1, with 8 bases matching TRBD2. This CDR3 is 17 amino acids long. V lost 2 bases, J lost 8 bases, and 14 bases stayed unmatched. Per germline, CDR1 SGHAT and CDR2 FQNNGV. The CDR3 DNA reads TGTGCCAGCAGCTTACTACCCCAGCGGGGGAGCAGCGATGAGCAGTTCTTC. Protein: CASSLLPQRGSSDEQFF.

The chain links TRBV5-6 to TRBJ1-2; 8 bases are shared with TRBD1. CDR3 size: 14 residues. Germline V gene data show CDR1 as SGHDT and CDR2 as YYEEEE. V gave up 7 bases and J gave up 5 bases; unmatched junction bases: 10. CDR3 nucleotides: TGTGCCAGCTATCTCCAGGGGGCGGAGTATGGCTACACCTTC. Translating gives CASYLQGAEYGYTF.

V and J are TRBV5-4 and TRBJ1-2; 9 nucleotides align to TRBD1. After removal of 7 bases from V and 3 bases from J, the junction contained 13 bases not matched to a gene. The V gene's germline CDR1 is SGHNT and CDR2 YYREEE (reference sequence). This CDR3 has 16 amino acids. In nucleotides, the CDR3 is TGTGCCAGCCGCCGGGACAGGGACTTGGGAGACTATGGCTACACCTTC. This encodes CASRRDRDLGDYGYTF.

The rearrangement joins TRBV6-1 to TRBJ2-1; D perhaps matches TRBD1 (5 bases). Deletions cut 4 bases from V and 1 base from J, with 14 bases between. The CDR3 is 16 residues long. CDR1 is MNHNS and CDR2 is SASEGT in the germline V gene. The CDR3 protein is CASSGTQGASYNEQFF. For the CDR3, the DNA is TGTGCCAGCAGTGGCACTCAGGGTGCGTCCTACAATGAGCAGTTCTTC.

This chain uses TRBV24-1 with TRBJ2-7, with 10 bases that match TRBD1. Germline V lookup: CDR1 KGHDR, CDR2 SFDVKD. This CDR3 has 17 residues. J was trimmed by 2 bases and V by 4 bases; bases with no gene match: 10. This CDR3 reads CATSELTGGGKTYEQYF. The CDR3 bases are TGTGCCACCAGTGAATTGACAGGGGGCGGGAAGACCTACGAGCAGTACTTC.

This chain connects TRBV7-3 to TRBJ2-4; TRBD2 matches 9 bases. The CDR3 loop spans 17 amino acids. The germline CDR1 and CDR2 sequences are SGHTA and FQGTGA. V trimming: 1 base; J trimming: 7 bases; junction bases outside the gene matches: 11. CDR3 region: CASSLRGGSSGNNIQYF. Written as DNA, the CDR3 is TGTGCCAGCAGCTTAAGGGGTGGTTCTAGCGGGAACAACATTCAGTACTTC.

The gene calls are TRBV18 and TRBJ2-7; 7 bases map to TRBD2. V was pared by 6 bases and J by 0 bases, with 8 bases of the junction left unmatched. CDR1 KGHSH and CDR2 LQKENI come from the germline V gene. This CDR3 has 15 residues. CDR3 amino acids: CASSLTGTNSYEQYF. CDR3 nucleotide sequence: TGTGCCAGCTCCCTTACCGGGACTAACTCCTACGAGCAGTACTTC. The complete variable domain, with remaining parts taken from reference TRBV18 and TRBJ2-7, reads NAGVMQNPRHLVRRRGQEARLRCSPMKGHSHVYWYRQLPEEGLKFMVYLQKENIIDESGMPKERFSAEFPKEGPSILRIQQVVRGDSAAYFCASSLTGTNSYEQYFGPGTRLTVT.

This clone was detected only a few times. The chain links TRBV5-1 to TRBJ2-2, with D possibly TRBD1 on 6 matching bases. V shed 4 bases and J shed 1 base, with 17 bases lying between them. The length of the CDR3 is 17 residues. Germline assignment: CDR1 SGHRS and CDR2 YFSETQ. The CDR3, as DNA: TGCGCCAGCAGCCAGACTCACAGGGTGGGGAACACCGGGGAGCTGTTTTTT. Translation: CASSQTHRVGNTGELFF.

This clone was observed once. The gene calls are TRBV7-8 and TRBJ2-1; 9 bases align to TRBD1. CDR1 SGHVS and CDR2 FQNEAQ come from the germline V gene. CDR3 size: 13 residues. With V trimmed by 1 base and J by 8 bases, 0 bases remained unmatched. Here the CDR3 reads CASSLDRGHEQFF. The DNA of the CDR3 is TGTGCCAGCAGCTTAGACAGGGGGCATGAGCAGTTCTTC.

The CDR3 sequence: CASSLRGTDTEAFF. The CDR3 nucleotides are TGTGCCAGCAGCTTGCGGGGGACAGACACTGAAGCTTTCTTT. The chain joins TRBV5-6 to TRBJ1-1; 7 bases are a match to TRBD1. Germline V CDR1 and CDR2: SGHDT, YYEEEE. CDR3 length: 14 residues. V dropped 1 base and J dropped 3; count of bases not matched to a gene: 3.

For the CDR3, the DNA is TGCGCCAGCAGTTACGACAGCTTAACCTACGAGCAGTACTTC. Translating it yields CASSYDSLTYEQYF. The chain has TRBV5-1 and TRBJ2-7, with D tentatively TRBD1 (5 bases). This CDR3 contains 14 residues. V lost 5 bases to trimming and J lost 2 bases, with 14 bases between them. Germline CDR1 and CDR2: SGHRS and YFSETQ.

This clone occurred once. The CDR3 DNA follows: TGTGCCAGCAGCGAACAGGGGCATGGCTACACCTTC. Translating it yields CASSEQGHGYTF. The genes are TRBV11-2 and TRBJ1-2, with TRBD1 identical over 7 bases. The CDR3 covers 12 residues. Germline CDR1 and CDR2: SGHAT and FQNNGV. With V trimmed by 5 bases and J by 6 bases, 3 bases remained unmatched.

V gene TRBV5-4 combines with J gene TRBJ2-7, with D maybe TRBD2 (5 bases). The ends were cut back, 0 bases at V and 0 bases at J, with 13 bases in the middle. CDR1 is SGHNT, CDR2 YYREEE, per germline (reference sequence). CDR3 length: 16 residues. The CDR3 DNA reads as TGTGCCAGCAGCTTGGCTGTCCTCGGACTCTCCTACGAGCAGTACTTC. It encodes CASSLAVLGLSYEQYF.

V usage is TRBV6-5 and J usage is TRBJ1-2, with TRBD1 matching 12 bases. V was clipped by 10 bases and J by 4 bases; unmatched bases: 7. Per the germline V gene, CDR1 is MNHEY and CDR2 is SVGAGI. The CDR3 is 14 amino acids. CDR3 amino acids: CATIWDRGPYGYTF. CDR3 nucleotides: TGTGCCACCATATGGGACAGGGGGCCCTATGGCTACACCTTC.

CDR3 residues: CASSLFSAAYEQYF. DNA of the CDR3: TGTGCCAGCAGCTTGTTCAGCGCAGCCTACGAGCAGTACTTC. The chain links TRBV5-6 to TRBJ2-7; no reliable D call. Germline-derived CDR1 and CDR2 are SGHDT and YYEEEE. V dropped 1 base and J dropped 2 bases, with 10 bases sitting between them. The CDR3 consists of 14 residues. The full variable domain, completed using reference TRBV5-6 and TRBJ2-7, is DAGVTQSPTHLIKTRGQQVTLRCSPKSGHDTVSWYQQALGQGPQFIFQYYEEEERQRGNFPDRFSGHQFPNYSSELNVNALLLGDSALYLCASSLFSAAYEQYFGPGTRLTVT.